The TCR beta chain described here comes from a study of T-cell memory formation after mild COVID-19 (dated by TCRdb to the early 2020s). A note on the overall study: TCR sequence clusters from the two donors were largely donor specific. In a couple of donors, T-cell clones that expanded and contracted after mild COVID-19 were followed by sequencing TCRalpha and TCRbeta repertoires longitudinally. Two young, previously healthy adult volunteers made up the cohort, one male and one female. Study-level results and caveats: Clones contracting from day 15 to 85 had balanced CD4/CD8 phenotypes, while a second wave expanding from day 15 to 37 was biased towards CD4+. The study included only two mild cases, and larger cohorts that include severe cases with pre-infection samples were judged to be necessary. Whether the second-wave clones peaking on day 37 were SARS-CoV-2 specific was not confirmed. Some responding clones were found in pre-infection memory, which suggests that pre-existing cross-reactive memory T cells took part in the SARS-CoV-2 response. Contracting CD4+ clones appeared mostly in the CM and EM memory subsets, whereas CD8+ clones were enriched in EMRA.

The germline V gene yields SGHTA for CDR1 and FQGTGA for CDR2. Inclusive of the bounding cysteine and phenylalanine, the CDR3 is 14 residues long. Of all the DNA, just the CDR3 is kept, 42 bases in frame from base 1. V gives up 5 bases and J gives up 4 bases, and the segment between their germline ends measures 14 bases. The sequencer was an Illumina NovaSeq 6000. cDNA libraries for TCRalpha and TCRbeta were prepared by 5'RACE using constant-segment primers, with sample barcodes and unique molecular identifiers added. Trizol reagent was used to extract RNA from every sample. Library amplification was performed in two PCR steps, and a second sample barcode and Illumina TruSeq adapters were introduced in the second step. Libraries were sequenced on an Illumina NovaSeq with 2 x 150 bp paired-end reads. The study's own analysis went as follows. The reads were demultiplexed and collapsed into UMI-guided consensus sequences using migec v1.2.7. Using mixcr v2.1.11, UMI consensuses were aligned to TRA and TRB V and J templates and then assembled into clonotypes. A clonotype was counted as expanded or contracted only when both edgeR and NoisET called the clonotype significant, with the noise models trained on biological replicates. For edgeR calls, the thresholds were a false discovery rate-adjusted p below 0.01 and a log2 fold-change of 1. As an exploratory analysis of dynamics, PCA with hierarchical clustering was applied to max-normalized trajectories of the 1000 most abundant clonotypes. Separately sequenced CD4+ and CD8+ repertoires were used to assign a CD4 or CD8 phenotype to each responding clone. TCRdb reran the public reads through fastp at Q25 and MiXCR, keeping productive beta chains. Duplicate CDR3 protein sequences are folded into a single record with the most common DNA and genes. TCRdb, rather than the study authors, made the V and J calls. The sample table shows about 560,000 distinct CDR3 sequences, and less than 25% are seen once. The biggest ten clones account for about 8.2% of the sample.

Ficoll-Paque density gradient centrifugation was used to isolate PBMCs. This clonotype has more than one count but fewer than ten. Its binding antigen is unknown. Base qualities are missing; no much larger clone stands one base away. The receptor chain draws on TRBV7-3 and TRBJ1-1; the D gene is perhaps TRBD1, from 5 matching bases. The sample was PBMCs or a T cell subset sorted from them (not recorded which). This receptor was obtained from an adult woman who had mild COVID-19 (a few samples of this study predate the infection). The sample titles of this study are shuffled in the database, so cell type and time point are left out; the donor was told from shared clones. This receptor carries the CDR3 CASSPTAGRTEAFF. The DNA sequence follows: TGTGCCAGCAGCCCCACGGCAGGGCGCACTGAAGCTTTCTTT.